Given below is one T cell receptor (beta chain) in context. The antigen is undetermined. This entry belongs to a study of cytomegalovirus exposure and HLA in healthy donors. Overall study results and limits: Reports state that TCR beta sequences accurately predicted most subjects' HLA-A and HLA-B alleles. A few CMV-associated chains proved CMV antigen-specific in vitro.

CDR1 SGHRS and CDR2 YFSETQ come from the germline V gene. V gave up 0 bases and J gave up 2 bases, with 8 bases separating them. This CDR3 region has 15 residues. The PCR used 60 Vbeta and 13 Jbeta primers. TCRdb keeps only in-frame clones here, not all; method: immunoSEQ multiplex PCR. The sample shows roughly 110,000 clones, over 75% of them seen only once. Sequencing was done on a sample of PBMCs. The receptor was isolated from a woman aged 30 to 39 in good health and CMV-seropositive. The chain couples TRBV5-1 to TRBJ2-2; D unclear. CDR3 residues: CASSLEQSNTGELFF. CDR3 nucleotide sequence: TGCGCCAGCAGCTTGGAACAGTCTAACACCGGGGAGCTGTTTTTT. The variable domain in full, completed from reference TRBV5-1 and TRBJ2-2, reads KAGVTQTPRYLIKTRGQQVTLSCSPISGHRSVSWYQQTPGQGLQFLFEYFSETQRNKGNFPGRFSGRQFSNSRSEMNVSTLELGDSALYLCASSLEQSNTGELFFGEGSRLTVL.